This T cell receptor beta chain originates from a study of graft-versus-host responses after intestinal transplantation. Broader study findings: Levels of circulating GvH clones at their peak were associated with early post-transplant HvG declines.

The CDR3 is 16 residues long. Trimming left V 5 bases short and J 2 bases short, with 18 bases between. This clone was recorded only once. The antigen is not known. The repertoire was sequenced with immunoSEQ multiplex PCR; TCRdb's copy has only in-frame clones and lacks some. This table has about 64,000 clones, roughly 92% appearing once. The sequence was collected from a human patient who received an intestinal transplant, so some T cells may come from the graft donor. V gene TRBV6-7 combines with J gene TRBJ1-1; D not resolved. TRBV6-7 is an ORF, and what it does is uncertain. The sample in question was bone marrow, obtained 700 to 750 days after intestinal transplantation. The DNA of the CDR3 is TGTGCCAGCAGTCCCTCGGCTAGGGCAATAAACACTGAAGCTTTCTTT. It yields the protein CASSPSARAINTEAFF.